Below are 2 T cell receptor beta chains sequenced from a single sample in a study of T-cell reconstitution after alpha-beta-depleted transplantation in children. Library preparation (for TCRbeta) was performed with unique molecular identifiers. A single record per CDR3 protein comes from TCRdb applying MiXCR to the PCR reads. The repertoire holds hundreds of thousands of distinct CDR3 sequences, with 15% to 20% as singletons. The sequenced sample was PBMCs, mostly from graft donor cells, obtained 360 days after TCRalphabeta/CD19-depleted stem cell transplant. The source of these receptors is a boy younger than two who had a stem cell transplant for Wiskott-Aldrich syndrome, so the T cells may come from the graft donor.

This clonotype has just a few counts. The rearrangement joins TRBV4-1 to TRBJ2-5, with 12 nucleotides matching TRBD2. There are 17 residues in the CDR3. Losses at the gene ends were 1 base for V and 7 bases for J; bases not matched to a gene: 10. Germline CDR1 and CDR2: MGHRA and YSYEKL. The CDR3 loop is CASSQGGLAGNGGTQYF. CDR3 bases: TGCGCCAGCAGCCAAGGCGGACTAGCGGGAAACGGAGGGACCCAGTACTTC.

J is TRBJ2-7 and V is TRBV9; 9 bases fit TRBD1. Losses at the gene ends were 1 base for V and 2 bases for J; bases not matched to a gene: 7. Germline CDR1 reads SGDLS; CDR2 reads YYNGEE. This CDR3 comprises 16 residues. This chain's CDR3 is CASSVYPDRGAYEQYF. The DNA of the CDR3 is TGTGCCAGCAGCGTATATCCGGACAGGGGTGCCTACGAGCAGTACTTC.